This TCR beta chain was recovered during a study of cytomegalovirus exposure and HLA in healthy donors. Of note for this clone: Its target is not known.

Profiling relied on immunoSEQ multiplex PCR, and the TCRdb table lists in-frame clones only, not all of them. The sample has about 56,000 clones, 93% seen once. Notes on the study in general: Under in vitro conditions, three CMV-associated chains were confirmed as specific for CMV antigens. Rarity held for most TCR sequences, but there were some public TCRs that occurred in many donors. Reports showed the classifier diagnosing cytomegalovirus status with high specificity and sensitivity.

Sequenced material: PBMCs. This clonotype originated in a woman in her late teens or twenties in good health and CMV-seropositive.

The CDR3 DNA follows: TGTGCCAGCAGCTTAGAGATGGGACAGGGGGCCGCTAGCAATCAGCCCCAGCATTTT. It translates to CASSLEMGQGAASNQPQHF. The rearrangement uses TRBV7-8 and TRBJ1-5; TRBD1 matches 12 bases. CDR1 is SGHVS and CDR2 is FQNEAQ in the germline V gene. V shed 1 base and J 0 bases; nucleotides not matched to a gene: 7. The CDR3 consists of 19 residues.